Each of the 10 T cell receptor beta chains below was sequenced from the same sample in a study of cytomegalovirus exposure and HLA in healthy donors. The table came from immunoSEQ multiplex PCR; TCRdb's copy has only in-frame clones and leaves some out. The data contain 110,000 to 150,000 clones, approximately 93% of them singletons. Material for sequencing was PBMCs. These receptors were taken from a man aged 18-30 years in good health and CMV-seronegative.

This clone was observed once. This chain uses TRBV5-1 with TRBJ2-3; 7 nucleotides line up with TRBD1. V was pared by 4 bases and J by 5 bases, with 16 bases of the junction left unmatched. The CDR3 extends over 17 amino acids. The germline CDR1 and CDR2 sequences are SGHRS and YFSETQ. The CDR3 DNA reads as TGCGCCAGCAGCGTTCGACAGGGCCTATCCGCGGGAGATACGCAGTATTTT. Amino acid sequence: CASSVRQGLSAGDTQYF.

The V call is TRBV19, the J call TRBJ1-2, with a possible D match to TRBD1 (6 bases). The CDR3 totals 17 residues. The V end lost 6 bases, the J end lost 0 bases, and 20 bases lay between the germline ends. Germline V gene sequence: CDR1 LNHDA, CDR2 SQIVND (reference sequence). CDR3: CASSLRGQSTSNYGYTF. CDR3 sequence (DNA): TGTGCCAGTAGCCTCCGAGGACAGTCTACTTCTAACTATGGCTACACCTTC.

The chain combines TRBV27 with TRBJ2-7; 9 bases align to TRBD1. The germline gives CDR1 MNHEY, CDR2 SMNVEV (reference sequence). J was trimmed by 3 bases and V by 8 bases; bases with no gene match: 17. The CDR3 is made up of 17 amino acids. For the CDR3, the DNA is TGTGCCAGCGGAAGGGAAACAGGGGGCGCCCTTATCTACGAGCAGTACTTC. Encoded protein: CASGRETGGALIYEQYF.

The chain carries TRBV11-2 and TRBJ2-1; D is possibly TRBD2 (6 bases). Germline V gene lookup returns CDR1 SGHAT and CDR2 FQNNGV. The CDR3 is made up of 14 amino acids. V gave up 2 bases and J gave up 7 bases, with 12 bases separating them. The CDR3 bases are TGTGCCAGCAGCTTATTCCGTGCGGGGAATGAGCAGTTCTTC. Amino acid sequence: CASSLFRAGNEQFF.

This clone is a singleton in its sample. The rearrangement links TRBV13 to TRBJ2-7; 10 bases fit TRBD1. With 6 bases clipped from V and 2 bases from J, the junction kept 4 bases outside the gene matches. This CDR3 has 14 amino acids. Germline V gene sequence: CDR1 PRHDT, CDR2 FYEKMQ (reference sequence). The CDR3 nucleotides read TGTGCCAGCAGTTCCGGGACAGGGGCCTACGAGCAGTACTTC. It is translated as CASSSGTGAYEQYF.

This chain joins TRBV5-4 and TRBJ2-1; tentative D call: TRBD2 (5 bases). The CDR3 has 15 residues. The germline CDR1 and CDR2 sequences are SGHNT and YYREEE (reference sequence). Trimming removed 3 bases from V and 5 bases from J, with 15 bases in between. CDR3 residues: CASSWRSTPDNEQFF. CDR3 bases: TGTGCCAGCAGCTGGAGGTCCACCCCCGACAATGAGCAGTTCTTC.

This clone was observed once. V gene TRBV6-1 combines with J gene TRBJ1-1; TRBD1 agrees at 7 bases. CDR1 MNHNS and CDR2 SASEGT come from the germline V gene. Trimming took 5 bases from V and 1 from J; bases not matched to a gene: 7. The length of the CDR3 is 15 residues. CDR3 protein: CASSPRGSRNTEAFF. The DNA for the CDR3 is TGTGCCAGCAGTCCCAGGGGGAGTAGGAACACTGAAGCTTTCTTT.

The chain joins TRBV7-9 to TRBJ1-3; weak D call: TRBD1 (5 bases). V gave up 4 bases and J gave up 0 bases, with 10 bases separating them. There are 15 residues in the CDR3. Germline CDR1 reads SEHNR; CDR2 reads FQNEAQ (reference sequence). DNA of the CDR3: TGTGCCAGCAGCTACCCAGGGAACTCTGGAAACACCATATATTTT. Translation gives CASSYPGNSGNTIYF.

CDR3 protein: CASSLRGDGNTIYF. The CDR3 DNA reads TGTGCCAGCAGTCTCAGGGGCGACGGAAACACCATATATTTT. The chain employs TRBV6-1 and TRBJ1-3; possible D gene TRBD1, 6 bases. CDR3 size: 14 residues. Trimming took off 5 bases at V and 4 bases at J, with 12 bases between the two ends. Germline CDR1 is MNHNS and CDR2 is SASEGT.

The chain recombines TRBV18 with TRBJ2-1; maybe TRBD1 (6 bases). V shed 6 bases and J shed 0 bases, with 12 bases lying between them. Germline loops: CDR1 KGHSH, CDR2 LQKENI. This CDR3 is built from 15 residues. The CDR3 bases are TGTGCCAGCTCCCGGGGACAAAGCTCCTACAATGAGCAGTTCTTC. Its protein is CASSRGQSSYNEQFF.